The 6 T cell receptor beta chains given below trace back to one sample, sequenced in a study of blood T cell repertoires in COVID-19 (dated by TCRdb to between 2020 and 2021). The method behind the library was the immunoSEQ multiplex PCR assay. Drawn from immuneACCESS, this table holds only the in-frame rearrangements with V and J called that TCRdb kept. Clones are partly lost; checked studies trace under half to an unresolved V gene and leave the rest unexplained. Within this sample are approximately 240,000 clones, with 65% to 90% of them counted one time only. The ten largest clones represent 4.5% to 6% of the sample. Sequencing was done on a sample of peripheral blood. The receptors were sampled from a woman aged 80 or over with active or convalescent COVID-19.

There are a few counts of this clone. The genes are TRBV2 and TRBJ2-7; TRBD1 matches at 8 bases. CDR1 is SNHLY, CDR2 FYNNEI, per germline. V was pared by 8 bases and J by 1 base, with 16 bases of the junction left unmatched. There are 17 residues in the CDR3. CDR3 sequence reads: CASGWTGSEPWSYEQYF. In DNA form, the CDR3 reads TGTGCCAGCGGTTGGACAGGGAGTGAGCCTTGGTCCTACGAGCAGTACTTC.

The CDR3 coding sequence is TGTGCCAGTAGTGAGGCGCGCTCTGGAAACACCATATATTTT. Residues: CASSEARSGNTIYF. This rearrangement joins TRBV19 to TRBJ1-3; D gene uncertain. Trimming left V 5 bases short and J 0 bases short, with 8 bases between. Germline V gene lookup returns CDR1 LNHDA and CDR2 SQIVND (reference sequence). The CDR3 extends over 14 amino acids.

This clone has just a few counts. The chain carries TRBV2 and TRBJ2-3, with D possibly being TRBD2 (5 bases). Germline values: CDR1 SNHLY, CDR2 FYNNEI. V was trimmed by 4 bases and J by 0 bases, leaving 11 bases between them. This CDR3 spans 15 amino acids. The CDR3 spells CASSGGAISTDTQYF. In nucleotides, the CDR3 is TGTGCCAGCAGTGGGGGAGCGATAAGCACAGATACGCAGTATTTT.

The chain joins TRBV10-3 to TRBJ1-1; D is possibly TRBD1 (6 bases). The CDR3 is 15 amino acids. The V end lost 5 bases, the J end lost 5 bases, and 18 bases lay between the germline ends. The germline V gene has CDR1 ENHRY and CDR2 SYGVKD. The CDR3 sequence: CAISPRRERGTEAFF. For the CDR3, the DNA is TGTGCCATCAGTCCCAGGAGAGAAAGGGGGACTGAAGCTTTCTTT.

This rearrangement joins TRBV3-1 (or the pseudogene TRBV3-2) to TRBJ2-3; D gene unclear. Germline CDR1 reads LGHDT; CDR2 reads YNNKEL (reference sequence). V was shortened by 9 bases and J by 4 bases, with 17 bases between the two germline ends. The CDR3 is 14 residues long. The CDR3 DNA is TGTGCCAGAGGCCCCCCGAGGTTCCCAGATACGCAGTATTTT. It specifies CARGPPRFPDTQYF.

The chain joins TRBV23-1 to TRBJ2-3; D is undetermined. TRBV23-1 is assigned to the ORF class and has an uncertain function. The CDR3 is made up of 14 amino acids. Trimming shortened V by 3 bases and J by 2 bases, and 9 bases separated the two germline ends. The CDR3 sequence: CASSQNGTTDTQYF. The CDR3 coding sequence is TGCGCCAGCAGTCAGAATGGCACCACAGATACGCAGTATTTT.